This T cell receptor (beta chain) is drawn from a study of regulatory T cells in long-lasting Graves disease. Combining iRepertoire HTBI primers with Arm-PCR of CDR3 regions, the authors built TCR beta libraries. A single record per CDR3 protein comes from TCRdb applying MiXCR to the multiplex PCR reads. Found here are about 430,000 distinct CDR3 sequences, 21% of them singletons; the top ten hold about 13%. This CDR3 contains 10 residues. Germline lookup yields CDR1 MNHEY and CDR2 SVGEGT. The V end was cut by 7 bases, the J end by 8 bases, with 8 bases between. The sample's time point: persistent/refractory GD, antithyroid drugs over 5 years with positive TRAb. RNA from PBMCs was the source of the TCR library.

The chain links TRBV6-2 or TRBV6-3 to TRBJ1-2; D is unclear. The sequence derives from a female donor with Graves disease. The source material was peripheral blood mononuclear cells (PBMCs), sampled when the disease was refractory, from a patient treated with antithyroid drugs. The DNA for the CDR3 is TGTGCCAGCAAGGATGGAGGCTACACCTTC. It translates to CASKDGGYTF.